Shown below are 24 T cell receptor beta chains from a single sample sequenced in a study of shared clonotypes between healthy human individuals. The method was immunoSEQ multiplex PCR; TCRdb's version includes in-frame clones alone and lacks a portion of them. The table records 2,500,000 or so clones, around nine tenths of them present only once. Material: naive CD4+ T cells sorted from blood. Specified subset: CD45RA+ positively selected. These receptors were obtained from a young man in good health.

The V call is TRBV6-1, the J call TRBJ2-7; TRBD2 matches at 12 bases. CDR3 size: 13 residues. J lost 2 bases, V lost 11 bases, and 4 bases had no gene match. Germline V lookup: CDR1 MNHNS, CDR2 SASEGT. CDR3 sequence (DNA): TGTGCCGGCACTAGCGGGGGGCCCTACGAGCAGTACTTC. The encoded protein is CAGTSGGPYEQYF.

The V call is TRBV11-2, the J call TRBJ2-3, with TRBD2 matching 10 bases. Germline assignment: CDR1 SGHAT and CDR2 FQNNGV. CDR3 length equals 17 residues. V shed 2 bases, J shed 4 bases, and the junction held 9 bases outside the gene matches. This CDR3 is CASSLRVASGRPDTQYF. CDR3 bases: TGTGCCAGCAGCTTAAGAGTGGCTAGCGGGAGACCAGATACGCAGTATTTT. The full variable domain, completed using reference TRBV11-2 and TRBJ2-3, is EAGVAQSPRYKIIEKRQSVAFWCNPISGHATLYWYQQILGQGPKLLIQFQNNGVVDDSQLPKDRFSAERLKGVDSTLKIQPAKLEDSAVYLCASSLRVASGRPDTQYFGPGTRLTVL.

V usage is TRBV27 and J usage is TRBJ2-1; 11 bases map to TRBD1. V was pared by 11 bases and J by 6 bases, with 6 bases of the junction left unmatched. Germline CDR1 MNHEY, CDR2 SMNVEV (reference sequence). The CDR3 contains 13 residues. CDR3 sequence: CAARGQGGNEQFF. The CDR3 DNA follows: TGTGCCGCCCGGGGACAGGGGGGCAATGAGCAGTTCTTC.

The chain couples TRBV6-5 to TRBJ1-2, with D unclear. The CDR3 loop spans 14 amino acids. V was trimmed by 6 bases and J by 4 bases, leaving 15 bases between them. The V gene's germline CDR1 is MNHEY and CDR2 SVGAGI. CDR3 bases: TGTGCCAGCAGAAAACCAGGTGGCAGCTATGGCTACACCTTC. Amino acid sequence: CASRKPGGSYGYTF.

This clone has only one observation. This chain joins TRBV7-6 and TRBJ2-7; 14 nucleotides line up with TRBD2. CDR1 is SGHVS and CDR2 is FNYEAQ in the germline V gene. The junction had 10 bases not matched to a gene; V was cut back by 5 bases and J by 7 bases. The CDR3 is 16 residues long. CDR3 coding DNA: TGTGCCAGCAGCCGTGGGACTAGCGGGGGAGAGGGGGAGCAGTACTTC. It codes for CASSRGTSGGEGEQYF.

V usage is TRBV18 and J usage is TRBJ2-3, with D unclear. The CDR3 is 12 amino acids. Germline CDR1 reads KGHSH; CDR2 reads LQKENI. Trimming took off 6 bases at V and 4 bases at J, with 8 bases between the two ends. The CDR3 loop reads CASSLLADTQYF. In nucleotides, the CDR3 is TGTGCCAGCTCGTTACTCGCAGATACGCAGTATTTT.

This clone was detected only once. The chain combines TRBV10-3 with TRBJ2-5, with 10 bases matching TRBD1. CDR1 is ENHRY and CDR2 is SYGVKD in the germline V gene. J lost 5 bases, V lost 7 bases, and 4 bases had no gene match. The length of the CDR3 is 13 residues. The CDR3 DNA is TGTGCCATCAACCAGGGACAGGGGGAGACCCAGTACTTC. It yields the protein CAINQGQGETQYF.

V usage is TRBV28 and J usage is TRBJ2-5; TRBD1 agrees at 8 bases. This CDR3 contains 13 residues. V lost 6 bases, J lost 2 bases, and 2 bases stayed unmatched. Germline V gives CDR1 MDHEN, CDR2 SYDVKM. CDR3 DNA: TGTGCCAGCAGGGACAGGGATCAAGAGACCCAGTACTTC. This gives the protein CASRDRDQETQYF. Combining the CDR3 with reference TRBV28 and TRBJ2-5 gives the whole variable domain DVKVTQSSRYLVKRTGEKVFLECVQDMDHENMFWYRQDPGLGLRLIYFSYDVKMKEKGDIPEGYSVSREKKERFSLILESASTNQTSMYLCASRDRDQETQYFGPGTRLLVL.

As for this clone: Other nucleotide sequences from this sample produce the same CDR3. The genes are TRBV10-3 and TRBJ1-1, with a tentative D call TRBD1 (5 bases). The germline gives CDR1 ENHRY, CDR2 SYGVKD. This CDR3 comprises 13 residues. Trimming took off 6 bases at V and 1 base at J, with 9 bases between the two ends. The CDR3 is CAISPDRNTEAFF. For the CDR3, the DNA is TGTGCCATCAGCCCCGACAGGAACACTGAAGCTTTCTTT.

This clone turned up a few times. This chain joins TRBV10-1 and TRBJ1-1, with D hard to call. The length of the CDR3 is 15 residues. Germline lookup yields CDR1 WNHNN and CDR2 SYGVQD (reference sequence). With 2 bases removed from V and 4 bases from J, the gap between germline ends came to 14 bases. In DNA form, the CDR3 reads TGCGCCAGCAGTGAGGGATTACAGAGTAGCACTGAAGCTTTCTTT. It yields the protein CASSEGLQSSTEAFF.

The chain carries TRBV7-6 and TRBJ2-2; 10 positions match TRBD1. With 5 bases clipped from V and 3 bases from J, the junction kept 9 bases outside the gene matches. Germline V lookup: CDR1 SGHVS, CDR2 FNYEAQ. The CDR3 runs 17 residues. Here the CDR3 DNA reads TGTGCCAGCAGCGGACCTCCGGGACAGGGGTACACCGGGGAGCTGTTTTTT. It is translated as CASSGPPGQGYTGELFF.

As DNA, the CDR3 is TGCAGCGTTGACACCTGGGACTACAGGGACGCAGATACGCAGTATTTT. This codes for CSVDTWDYRDADTQYF. The chain joins TRBV29-1 to TRBJ2-3; TRBD2 is a possible D gene (7 bases). Trimming left V 3 bases short and J 4 bases short, with 20 bases between. This CDR3 has 16 residues. CDR1 SQVTM and CDR2 ANQGSEA come from the germline V gene.

This sequence joins TRBV7-9 and TRBJ2-1; TRBD2 agrees at 7 bases. Germline loops: CDR1 SEHNR, CDR2 FQNEAQ (reference sequence). The V and J ends lost 4 bases and 7 bases, in that order; junction bases with no gene match: 13. This CDR3 comprises 16 residues. CDR3 in DNA: TGTGCCAGCAGCTCGCTTTTAGCGCGGGAGATGAATGAGCAGTTCTTC. This translates into CASSSLLAREMNEQFF.

The rearrangement links TRBV13 to TRBJ2-3; 8 nucleotides line up with TRBD2. The germline V gene has CDR1 PRHDT and CDR2 FYEKMQ (reference sequence). This CDR3 is built from 15 residues. The ends lost 0 bases at V and 3 bases at J; junction bases unmatched: 2. CDR3 bases: TGTGCCAGCAGCTTAGGCGGGGGGGCGACAGATACGCAGTATTTT. This encodes CASSLGGGATDTQYF.

CDR3 protein: CASSLIQGNTGELFF. The CDR3 coding sequence is TGTGCCAGCAGTCTAATACAGGGGAACACCGGGGAGCTGTTTTTT. The V gene is TRBV2, the J gene TRBJ2-2; D perhaps matches TRBD1 (6 bases). The CDR3 has 15 amino acids. Germline V gives CDR1 SNHLY, CDR2 FYNNEI. V shed 5 bases and J shed 1 base, with 11 bases lying between them.

The rearrangement uses TRBV5-1 and TRBJ2-7, with unresolved D. Looked up from germline, CDR1 is SGHRS and CDR2 is YFSETQ. The CDR3 contains 11 residues. V lost 4 bases and J lost 4, with 6 bases in between. CDR3 in amino acids: CASSTEYEQYF. The CDR3 DNA sequence: TGCGCCAGCAGCACCGAATACGAGCAGTACTTC.

This rearrangement joins TRBV25-1 to TRBJ1-2; D remains ambiguous. Germline V gene data show CDR1 as MGHDK and CDR2 as SYGVNS. Trimming removed 8 bases from V and 6 bases from J, with 7 bases in between. This CDR3 contains 10 residues. The CDR3 nucleotides are TGTGCCAGCCACAAGGATGGCTACACCTTC. Translating gives CASHKDGYTF.

V gene TRBV6-1 combines with J gene TRBJ2-5; D is unresolved. The CDR3 runs to 14 residues. Germline V gene sequence: CDR1 MNHNS, CDR2 SASEGT. V lost 7 bases, J lost 5 bases, and 17 bases lay in between. The CDR3 DNA sequence: TGTGCCAGCACCCCGATTTGGGGTAAGGAGACCCAGTACTTC. Translation gives CASTPIWGKETQYF.

V gene TRBV4-3 combines with J gene TRBJ1-4; D possibly corresponds to TRBD1 (6 bases). The CDR3 is 16 amino acids. Germline V gene lookup returns CDR1 LGHNA and CDR2 YSLEER. Deletions cut 1 base from V and 8 bases from J, with 17 bases between. The CDR3 loop is CASSQGTPGAGEKLFF. The DNA for the CDR3 is TGCGCCAGCAGCCAAGGCACGCCAGGGGCAGGGGAAAAACTGTTTTTT.

Written as DNA, the CDR3 is TGTGCCATCAGTCCGGGACAGAATAACTACGAGCAGTACTTC. Translating gives CAISPGQNNYEQYF. J is TRBJ2-7 and V is TRBV10-3; 7 nucleotides match TRBD1. V lost 5 bases and J lost 3; bases outside the gene matches: 7. CDR1 and CDR2 from the germline V gene are ENHRY and SYGVKD. The CDR3 has 14 amino acids.

The genes are TRBV5-6 and TRBJ2-7; 8 bases are a match to TRBD1. Per the germline V gene, CDR1 is SGHDT and CDR2 is YYEEEE. This CDR3 has 15 amino acids. The ends lost 4 bases at V and 0 bases at J; junction bases unmatched: 6. In DNA form, the CDR3 reads TGTGCCAGCAGCGTGGACAGGGCCCCCTCCTACGAGCAGTACTTC. It codes for CASSVDRAPSYEQYF.

V and J are TRBV2 and TRBJ1-2, with TRBD1 matching 9 bases. The CDR3 is 15 amino acids. Per germline, CDR1 SNHLY and CDR2 FYNNEI. Trimming at V came to 5 bases and at J to 4 bases, leaving 8 bases not matched to a gene. The CDR3 DNA reads TGTGCCAGCAGTCCCCCGGGACAGGGTGTCTATGGCTACACCTTC. Translating it yields CASSPPGQGVYGYTF.

Notes on this clone: Other nucleotide sequences from this sample produce the same CDR3. The rearrangement links TRBV30 to TRBJ2-7; possible D gene TRBD1, 5 bases. V gave up 3 bases and J gave up 3 bases, with 9 bases separating them. The CDR3 is 12 amino acids. CDR1 GTSNPN and CDR2 SVGIG come from the germline V gene (reference sequence). CDR3 bases: TGTGCCTGGAGCACAGGCGGCTACGAGCAGTACTTC. Protein sequence: CAWSTGGYEQYF.

The rearrangement uses TRBV30 and TRBJ2-3, with D unresolved. The V end was cut by 7 bases, the J end by 5 bases, with 16 bases between. The CDR3 is 13 amino acids. Germline CDR1 is GTSNPN and CDR2 is SVGIG (reference sequence). CDR3 bases: TGTGCCTCCAATACGAGGTTCCAAGATACGCAGTATTTT. Amino acids: CASNTRFQDTQYF.